This TCR beta chain derives from a study of T cell changes during pregnancy in multiple sclerosis. TCRdb keeps only in-frame clones here, not all; method: immunoSEQ multiplex PCR. The data contain tens of thousands of clones, roughly nine tenths of them singletons. V was pared by 5 bases and J by 5 bases, with 22 bases between. Per germline, CDR1 KGHSH and CDR2 LQKENI. The CDR3 runs to 17 residues. The sequencing here drew on peripheral blood, taken after pregnancy. The J gene is TRBJ2-1, the V gene TRBV18; D perhaps matches TRBD1 (6 bases). This receptor was taken from a female donor in good health, enrolled as a control in a pregnancy study. Written as DNA, the CDR3 is TGTGCCAGCTCATTAATCGCGAGGGGGAGTAGCCACAATGAGCAGTTCTTC. Its protein is CASSLIARGSSHNEQFF.